This section outlines one T cell receptor beta chain sequence together with its context. This clonotype was seen a single time. This clone's antigen is unknown. One end of the junction does not line up with germline, which may come from a read error. This sample was taken from a study of tumor-infiltrating lymphocytes in primary liver carcinoma (dated by TCRdb to about 2017). Background for the entire study: Between late 2015 and 2016, roughly five patients in China with histopathologically diagnosed primary liver carcinoma had surgical resection. Of the five patients, three men and two women aged 30 to 69 years, four had hepatocellular carcinoma and one had combined HCC and intrahepatic cholangiocarcinoma. The tumors of the five patients were staged as T1-T3 N0M0, with maximum diameters ranging from about 4.2 to 11 cm. Each sample produced about 3.5 to 7.13 million productive TCRbeta reads, and read depth showed no significant difference between tissue types. For each liver tumor, the study sampled five regions along with adjacent normal tissue and blood, and applied TCRbeta repertoire sequencing, expression microarrays and whole-exome sequencing. A total of some 35 specimens from 5 patients underwent TCRbeta repertoire sequencing, comprising 25 tumor regions, 5 adjacent noncancerous liver tissues and 5 peripheral blood samples. Technical replicate repertoires showed high reproducibility, with mean shared-clone rates around 0.9 and correlation coefficients above 0.98.

The germline V gene encodes CDR1 LGHNA and CDR2 YNFKEQ. From the cysteine up to the phenylalanine, the CDR3 has a length of 17 residues. Only the CDR3 DNA is retained, 51 bases long and in frame from the first base. The investigation overall reported the following: Compared with blood, tumors had a significantly larger share of the repertoire taken up by the top 250 clones (p = 0.039). Comparison of CD4+ and CD8+ T cell repertoires was precluded by the use of bulk unsorted samples. Pairs of tumor regions showed greater repertoire overlap (mean roughly 36%) than tumor-adjacent pairs (17%) or tumor-blood pairs (about 14%), which is consistent with antigen-driven expansion. Because sequencing covered only the TCR beta chain and unpaired alpha chains were not captured, true repertoire diversity is likely underestimated. With just four or five patients in the study, the authors point out that the findings should be validated in a larger study.

A constant-region primer and ProtoScript II reverse transcriptase were used to reverse-transcribe TCRbeta-specific cDNA from 500 ng total RNA. Construction of the TCRbeta libraries relied on three nested rounds of multiplex PCR, following a slightly modified ARM-PCR procedure. Multiplex TRBV1-TRBV30 forward primers and a Cbeta reverse primer were used in the first two PCR rounds, each of which was run for around 9 cycles. Sample barcodes and Illumina adapters were added in a final 25-cycle PCR using Deep VentR polymerase. Before sequencing, amplicons of 200-500 bp were purified from gel using a QIAquick gel extraction kit. TCRbeta amplicons were sequenced on an Illumina HiSeq 2500 with 250-bp paired-end reads. The original pipeline was this. Trimmomatic v0.33 was used to quality-trim the reads, and FLASH v1.2.11 was used to merge paired reads so that full CDR3 sequences could be recovered. V, D and J germline segments were assigned to the rearranged TCRbeta sequences by MiGEC v1.2.1b. VDJtools v1.0.0 computed clonotype statistics and Shannon-Wiener diversity indices. Except for diversity analysis, only the 250 most abundant clonotypes of each sample were used in subsequent analyses to reduce sampling bias. The raw public data were reprocessed by TCRdb itself: fastp quality trimming at Q25, MiXCR clonotype calling, in-frame beta chains only. Each record represents a unique CDR3 protein, reported with the most common genes and DNA among its rows. The V and J calls were not made by the authors but by TCRdb's processing. The sample includes fewer than 250,000 distinct CDR3 sequences, with almost 65% observed a single time. The top ten constitute 6% to 8.5% of the sample.

Blood RNA was extracted from unsorted whole blood using TRIzol reagent, and germline DNA was obtained with the DNeasy Blood & Tissue kit. Patients had chronic HBV infection and were treatment-naive at sampling. Before surgery, about 4 milliliters of peripheral blood were collected into K2EDTA tubes. The sequencing input was peripheral blood. This receptor chain uses TRBV4-2 and TRBJ2-4; D gene: possibly TRBD1, on 5 matching bases. The receptor's source is an older woman with primary liver carcinoma and hepatitis B virus infection. The CDR3 loop reads CASNQVSRTTSKNIQYF. The sequence in DNA is TGTGCCAGCAACCAAGTATCTCGGACAACGAGTAAAAACATTCAGTACTTC.